This TCR beta chain was retrieved from a study of a mutant IDH1 vaccine in newly diagnosed glioma. As for the study in general: Treated patients were approximately 60% male, around 38% female, mean age about 41 years.

With 4 bases removed from V and 1 base from J, the gap between germline ends came to 8 bases. This CDR3 has 13 amino acids. Germline V gene lookup returns CDR1 SGHNT and CDR2 YYREEE (reference sequence). Profiled with immunoSEQ multiplex PCR; TCRdb holds only in-frame clones, not every one. The profile shows tens of thousands of clones, 65% to 80% of them singletons. Time point of the sample: baseline, week 1 (first vaccination visit). Treatment defined: pre-vaccination baseline after standard-of-care therapy. The genes are TRBV5-4 and TRBJ2-5; D remains ambiguous. The sample here was PBMCs, taken from a glioma patient treated with radiotherapy, temozolomide or both. This TCR was recovered from a woman aged 40 to 50 with glioma. CDR3 coding DNA: TGTGCCAGCAGCCCCGGCACCCAAGAGACCCAGTACTTC. This translates into CASSPGTQETQYF.